A single sample is the source of the 26 T cell receptor beta chains below, sequenced in a study of vaccination and CD4 T cells after COVID-19. No antigen has been assigned to these receptors. Treatment indicated: roughly 11-day PBMC culture with coronavirus spike peptide pools or control peptides (ViraFEST assay). Sequencing of cultured CD4+ T cell DNA used the Oncomine TCR Beta short-read assay. TCRdb redid the calling of the PCR reads with MiXCR, one entry per CDR3 protein. This table has some 13,000 distinct CDR3 sequences, about half appearing once. Sequences were obtained from CD4+ T cells from blood, cultured in vitro. The receptors were sampled from a human donor who had recovered from COVID-19.

This chain links TRBV2 with TRBJ2-1; 10 bases align to TRBD2. CDR1 is SNHLY, CDR2 FYNNEI, per germline. The CDR3 length is 14 residues. V shed 5 bases, J shed 10 bases, and the junction held 8 bases outside the gene matches. CDR3 DNA sequence: TGTGCCAGCAGTCGCCTGAGCGGGGGGGGGGAGCAGTTCTTC. As protein: CASSRLSGGGEQFF.

The rearrangement links TRBV6-1 to TRBJ1-5; TRBD1 is a possible D gene (5 bases). Per the germline V gene, CDR1 is MNHNS and CDR2 is SASEGT. V was cut by 7 bases and J by 2 bases, with 18 bases left in between. The length of the CDR3 is 16 residues. The CDR3 sequence is CASTRWATERNQPQHF. In nucleotides, the CDR3 is TGTGCCAGCACCCGTTGGGCGACAGAGCGCAATCAGCCCCAGCATTTT.

This clonotype was seen only a few times. The gene calls are TRBV12-3 or TRBV12-4 and TRBJ1-5; D remains ambiguous. The CDR3 consists of 13 residues. The V gene lost 5 bases and the J gene lost 3 bases, with 8 bases spanning the gap. Here the CDR3 reads CASSLGDNQPQHF. The CDR3 region has the DNA TGTGCCAGCAGTCTTGGGGACAATCAGCCCCAGCATTTT.

This chain connects TRBV27 to TRBJ1-5, with D unresolved. V was cut by 2 bases and J by 2 bases, with 10 bases left in between. Per germline, CDR1 MNHEY and CDR2 SMNVEV (reference sequence). CDR3 length: 15 amino acids. This CDR3 reads CASSLDPHGNQPQHF. CDR3 nucleotides: TGTGCCAGCAGTTTAGACCCCCATGGCAATCAGCCCCAGCATTTT.

V usage is TRBV9 and J usage is TRBJ2-1; D gene unclear. Germline V gene lookup returns CDR1 SGDLS and CDR2 YYNGEE. This CDR3 is 12 amino acids long. V lost 0 bases and J 7 bases, leaving 5 bases between the germline ends. CDR3 loop: CASSVEWNEQFF. As DNA, the CDR3 is TGTGCCAGCAGCGTAGAGTGGAATGAGCAGTTCTTC.

The chain has TRBV28 and TRBJ2-1, with a weak D call TRBD2 (6 bases). This CDR3 spans 15 amino acids. CDR1 and CDR2 from the germline V gene are MDHEN and SYDVKM. V gave up 4 bases and J gave up 3 bases, with 13 bases separating them. CDR3 sequence: CASSSRLGYYNEQFF. The DNA of the CDR3 is TGTGCCAGCAGTTCCAGACTAGGCTACTACAATGAGCAGTTCTTC.

V is TRBV7-9 and J is TRBJ1-1, with D maybe TRBD1 (5 bases). This CDR3 is built from 14 residues. Trimming cost V 5 bases and J 5 bases, with 15 bases left between them. Germline values: CDR1 SEHNR, CDR2 FQNEAQ (reference sequence). This CDR3 reads CASSPGPRRTEAFF. CDR3 sequence (DNA): TGTGCCAGCAGCCCAGGGCCCCGGAGAACTGAAGCTTTCTTT.

The chain is built from TRBV12-3 or TRBV12-4 and TRBJ1-1; maybe TRBD1 (5 bases). With 5 bases removed from V and 0 bases from J, the gap between germline ends came to 10 bases. The CDR3 totals 14 residues. The CDR3 DNA is TGTGCCAGCAGTGCCGGACATATGAACACTGAAGCTTTCTTT. It specifies CASSAGHMNTEAFF.

The chain combines TRBV10-3 with TRBJ2-5; 7 bases are shared with TRBD2. Trimming removed 8 bases from V and 5 bases from J; junction bases left unmatched: 2. Germline loops: CDR1 ENHRY, CDR2 SYGVKD. The CDR3 covers 11 residues. This chain's CDR3 is CAIASGETQYF. In DNA form, the CDR3 reads TGTGCCATCGCTAGCGGTGAGACCCAGTACTTC.

The chain is built from TRBV28 and TRBJ2-3; either TRBD1 or TRBD2 may supply D (5 bases each). Trimming removed 4 bases at V and 2 bases at J, with 13 bases between. The CDR3 is made up of 15 amino acids. The V gene's germline CDR1 is MDHEN and CDR2 SYDVKM. The CDR3: CASSSPGRVTDTQYF. As DNA, the CDR3 is TGTGCCAGCAGTTCTCCGGGGCGGGTCACAGATACGCAGTATTTT.

The chain carries TRBV29-1 and TRBJ1-1, with a tentative D call TRBD1 (6 bases). The CDR3 spans 14 residues. V lost 7 bases, J lost 7 bases, and 22 bases lay in between. Germline-derived CDR1 and CDR2 are SQVTM and ANQGSEA. CDR3 region: CSEVPQGGRGEAFF. CDR3 nucleotide sequence: TGCAGCGAGGTGCCACAGGGCGGGCGCGGTGAAGCTTTCTTT.

V is TRBV7-2 and J is TRBJ1-1; TRBD1 matches at 7 bases. The trim removed 5 bases at V and 4 bases at J, leaving 16 bases unmatched. The germline CDR1 and CDR2 sequences are SGHTA and FQGNSA. The CDR3 covers 17 residues. CDR3 DNA sequence: TGTGCCAGCAGCGTAGTACAGGGGTCGGATGTGTCCACTGAAGCTTTCTTT. Its translation is CASSVVQGSDVSTEAFF.

The CDR3 is CATSDQSGRVAGELFF. CDR3 nucleotides: TGTGCCACCAGTGACCAAAGCGGGAGGGTTGCCGGGGAGCTGTTTTTT. V is TRBV24-1 and J is TRBJ2-2; 10 bases align to TRBD2. V dropped 4 bases and J dropped 6; count of bases not matched to a gene: 7. Germline V lookup: CDR1 KGHDR, CDR2 SFDVKD. This CDR3 contains 16 residues.

The V call is TRBV10-3, the J call TRBJ2-3; possibly TRBD1 or TRBD2 for D (6 bases each). Trimming removed 3 bases from V and 2 bases from J, with 21 bases in between. The CDR3 contains 18 residues. CDR1 and CDR2 from the germline V gene are ENHRY and SYGVKD. The CDR3 is CAISDPRGTGDTTDTQYF. The DNA of the CDR3 is TGTGCCATCAGTGACCCCCGAGGGACTGGGGACACCACAGATACGCAGTATTTT.

By share of the sample, this clonotype is medium-sized. The gene calls are TRBV28 and TRBJ1-5; the D is unclear. The ends were cut back, 10 bases at V and 5 bases at J, with 15 bases in the middle. Germline CDR1 and CDR2: MDHEN and SYDVKM. The CDR3 runs 13 residues. CDR3 nucleotides: TGTGCCATCGGTCGATCTCGGGATCAGCCCCAGCATTTT. This sequence encodes CAIGRSRDQPQHF.

This clonotype has more than one count but fewer than ten. This chain connects TRBV2 to TRBJ2-4, with D uncertain. The germline CDR1 and CDR2 sequences are SNHLY and FYNNEI. CDR3 size: 13 residues. Trimming stripped 3 bases from V and 7 bases from J, with 10 bases between. CDR3 protein: CASSDLAGNIQYF. The CDR3 DNA reads as TGTGCCAGCAGTGACTTAGCCGGGAACATTCAGTACTTC.

The chain carries TRBV6-2 or TRBV6-3 and TRBJ1-6; 10 nucleotides align to TRBD1. This CDR3 contains 23 residues. J gave up 7 bases and V 3 bases, and 27 bases lay outside the gene matches. CDR1 and CDR2 from the germline V gene are MNHEY and SVGEGT. CDR3 nucleotide sequence: TGTGCCAGCAGTTATAATAGACCGAGGACGGCGACAGGGGGCACCCCGGGGAATTCACCCCTCCACTTT. This encodes CASSYNRPRTATGGTPGNSPLHF.

The chain has TRBV6-4 and TRBJ2-2; possibly TRBD1 for D (6 bases). The CDR3 is 16 residues long. Trimming stripped 0 bases from V and 4 bases from J, with 12 bases between. Germline CDR1 reads MRHNA; CDR2 reads SNTAGT. CDR3 loop: CASSDSVEGGTGELFF. CDR3 sequence (DNA): TGTGCCAGCAGTGACTCTGTCGAAGGGGGCACCGGGGAGCTGTTTTTT.

The V and J genes are TRBV19 and TRBJ2-7, with TRBD2 as a possible D gene (5 bases). This CDR3 spans 16 amino acids. The germline V and J ends were trimmed by 5 bases and 0 bases, with 17 bases remaining between them. Per the germline V gene, CDR1 is LNHDA and CDR2 is SQIVND (reference sequence). The CDR3 nucleotides are TGTGCCAGTAGTCTAACCAATAGCGTGAGCTCCTACGAGCAGTACTTC. Translating it yields CASSLTNSVSSYEQYF.

This chain connects TRBV6-5 to TRBJ2-7; D not certain. V dropped 4 bases and J dropped 2 bases, with 15 bases sitting between them. The CDR3 has 15 amino acids. CDR1 and CDR2 from the germline V gene are MNHEY and SVGAGI. CDR3: CASSFIVAVTYEQYF. Here the CDR3 DNA reads TGTGCCAGCAGTTTTATAGTAGCTGTTACCTACGAGCAGTACTTC.

The rearrangement uses TRBV20-1 and TRBJ2-1, with D possibly TRBD2 on 5 matching bases. V shed 0 bases and J shed 3 bases, with 15 bases lying between them. The CDR3 has 16 amino acids. Germline V lookup: CDR1 DFQATT, CDR2 SNEGSKA (reference sequence). This chain's CDR3 is CSARDLPSPNYNEQFF. The CDR3 nucleotides read TGCAGTGCTAGAGATTTGCCTAGCCCGAACTACAATGAGCAGTTCTTC.

The chain carries TRBV5-1 and TRBJ2-7; D unresolved. V lost 3 bases to trimming and J lost 4 bases, with 11 bases between them. Germline values: CDR1 SGHRS, CDR2 YFSETQ. The CDR3 has 13 residues. CDR3 loop: CASSSDLVYEQYF. The DNA for the CDR3 is TGCGCCAGCAGCTCCGACCTAGTATACGAGCAGTACTTC.

The CDR3 spells CASSTGSNSGNTIYF. The DNA of the CDR3 is TGTGCCAGCAGCACCGGTAGTAACTCTGGAAACACCATATATTTT. The chain links TRBV7-9 to TRBJ1-3, with unresolved D. CDR1 and CDR2 from the germline V gene are SEHNR and FQNEAQ (reference sequence). This CDR3 contains 15 residues. V dropped 5 bases and J dropped 0 bases, with 11 bases sitting between them.

The V and J genes are TRBV6-5 and TRBJ2-1; 8 bases align to TRBD2. This CDR3 contains 17 residues. Germline V gene lookup returns CDR1 MNHEY and CDR2 SVGAGI. Losses at the gene ends were 0 bases for V and 4 bases for J; bases not matched to a gene: 8. Here the CDR3 reads CASSYSGAGESYNEQFF. CDR3 bases: TGTGCCAGCAGTTACTCGGGAGCGGGAGAGTCTTACAATGAGCAGTTCTTC.

The chain employs TRBV7-9 and TRBJ1-1, with 7 bases that match TRBD1. Germline V CDR1 and CDR2: SEHNR, FQNEAQ (reference sequence). CDR3 size: 13 residues. The V gene end was trimmed by 5 bases and the J gene end by 4 bases; junction bases not matched to a gene: 4. In nucleotides, the CDR3 is TGTGCCAGCAGCAAAACAGGGGCCACTGAAGCTTTCTTT. This translates into CASSKTGATEAFF.

A few counts support this clonotype. The gene calls are TRBV27 and TRBJ2-1; the match to TRBD2 covers 11 bases. The CDR3 totals 13 residues. Germline V gene sequence: CDR1 MNHEY, CDR2 SMNVEV (reference sequence). The J segment lost 6 bases and the V segment lost 8 bases, leaving 3 bases of the junction unmatched. The CDR3 protein is CASGGLAGNEQFF. CDR3 DNA sequence: TGTGCCAGCGGCGGACTAGCGGGCAATGAGCAGTTCTTC.